The 28 T cell receptor beta chains reported below all come from one sample, sequenced in a study of blood T cell repertoires in COVID-19. TCRdb's copy holds only in-frame clones and misses some; the assay was immunoSEQ multiplex PCR. The table shows roughly 20,000 clones, with about 89% occurring only once. Sequenced sample: peripheral blood. Every receptor here comes from a man between 65 and 85 years old with active COVID-19.

CDR3 sequence reads: CASSLASPGADTQYF. CDR3 sequence (DNA): TGCGCCAGCAGCTTGGCGTCCCCGGGGGCAGATACGCAGTATTTT. This sequence joins TRBV5-1 and TRBJ2-3, with D possibly matching TRBD2 (6 bases). CDR1 and CDR2 from the germline V gene are SGHRS and YFSETQ. Deletions cut 0 bases from V and 4 bases from J, with 12 bases between. This CDR3 has 15 residues. Variable domain in full (rest from reference TRBV5-1 and TRBJ2-3): KAGVTQTPRYLIKTRGQQVTLSCSPISGHRSVSWYQQTPGQGLQFLFEYFSETQRNKGNFPGRFSGRQFSNSRSEMNVSTLELGDSALYLCASSLASPGADTQYFGPGTRLTVL.

J is TRBJ1-2 and V is TRBV12-5, with 7 bases fitting TRBD1. V was clipped by 3 bases and J by 5 bases; unmatched bases: 12. This CDR3 comprises 16 residues. In germline, CDR1 is LGHNT, CDR2 FRNRAP. In nucleotides, the CDR3 is TGTGCTAGTGGTTTAGGGTCGGGAGGGGGCTTTTATGGCTACACCTTC. It codes for CASGLGSGGGFYGYTF.

The chain recombines TRBV6-1 with TRBJ2-1, with D possibly being TRBD1 (6 bases). V was clipped by 3 bases and J by 2 bases, with 11 bases between them. The CDR3 is 15 residues long. Germline CDR1 is MNHNS and CDR2 is SASEGT. The CDR3, as DNA: TGTGCCAGCAGTGAGATGGACAGAACCTACAATGAGCAGTTCTTC. The encoded protein is CASSEMDRTYNEQFF.

The CDR3 is CASSRGQDTMNTEAFF. The CDR3 bases are TGCGCCAGCAGCCGCGGACAGGATACAATGAACACTGAAGCTTTCTTT. J is TRBJ1-1 and V is TRBV5-1, with 7 bases identical to TRBD1. Germline V CDR1 and CDR2: SGHRS, YFSETQ. This CDR3 has 16 amino acids. The junction had 9 bases not matched to a gene; V was cut back by 4 bases and J by 0 bases.

V is TRBV19 and J is TRBJ2-2, with a tentative D call TRBD2 (6 bases). Trimming removed 7 bases from V and 5 bases from J, with 17 bases in between. Germline-derived CDR1 and CDR2 are LNHDA and SQIVND (reference sequence). The CDR3 runs 15 residues. This CDR3 reads CASKDLGAGTGELFF. For the CDR3, the DNA is TGTGCCAGTAAAGACCTAGGGGCGGGGACCGGGGAGCTGTTTTTT.

The chain employs TRBV6-5 and TRBJ1-1; the D gene is possibly TRBD1 (5 bases). CDR3 size: 12 residues. Germline-derived CDR1 and CDR2 are MNHEY and SVGAGI. Trimming took off 3 bases at V and 9 bases at J, with 11 bases between the two ends. The CDR3 loop is CASSYPGGKAFF. CDR3 coding DNA: TGTGCCAGCAGTTATCCGGGGGGGAAAGCTTTCTTT.

The rearrangement joins TRBV18 to TRBJ1-1, with 8 positions matching TRBD1. The CDR3 has 14 amino acids. Trimming took 5 bases from V and 4 from J; bases not matched to a gene: 6. Germline values: CDR1 KGHSH, CDR2 LQKENI. The CDR3 coding sequence is TGTGCCAGCTCAGGACAGGGTCCAGGCACTGAAGCTTTCTTT. This translates into CASSGQGPGTEAFF. Together with reference TRBV18 and TRBJ1-1, the CDR3 gives the full variable domain: NAGVMQNPRHLVRRRGQEARLRCSPMKGHSHVYWYRQLPEEGLKFMVYLQKENIIDESGMPKERFSAEFPKEGPSILRIQQVVRGDSAAYFCASSGQGPGTEAFFGQGTRLTVV.

The genes are TRBV18 and TRBJ2-7, with TRBD1 matching over 10 bases. V gave up 2 bases and J gave up 3 bases; unmatched junction bases: 4. This CDR3 is built from 15 residues. CDR1 and CDR2 (germline): KGHSH, LQKENI. The DNA for the CDR3 is TGTGCCAGCTCACCAGCGGACAGGGGGTTCTACGAGCAGTACTTC. It specifies CASSPADRGFYEQYF.

This chain uses TRBV6-1 with TRBJ1-2, with a possible D match to TRBD1 (6 bases). V gave up 2 bases and J gave up 0 bases, with 19 bases separating them. The CDR3 sequence is 18 residues long. Germline values: CDR1 MNHNS, CDR2 SASEGT. CDR3 sequence: CASSEPPSGTPTNYGYTF. CDR3 DNA: TGTGCCAGCAGTGAACCGCCATCCGGGACACCCACTAACTATGGCTACACCTTC.

This rearrangement joins TRBV30 to TRBJ2-7; D uncertain. The CDR3 length is 14 residues. CDR1 and CDR2 from the germline V gene are GTSNPN and SVGIG (reference sequence). The V end was cut by 3 bases, the J end by 3 bases, with 15 bases between. The CDR3 DNA reads TGTGCCTGGAGCCCGGTCAGCGTCAGCTACGAGCAGTACTTC. This encodes CAWSPVSVSYEQYF. Full variable domain (rest looked up from reference TRBV30 and TRBJ2-7): SQTIHQWPATLVQPVGSPLSLECTVEGTSNPNLYWYRQAAGRGLQLLFYSVGIGQISSEVPQNLSASRPQDRQFILSSKKLLLSDSGFYLCAWSPVSVSYEQYFGPGTRLTVT.

This chain links TRBV24-1 with TRBJ2-5, with TRBD1 matching 8 bases. The V and J ends lost 5 bases and 5 bases, in that order; junction bases with no gene match: 6. CDR3 length: 14 residues. Germline CDR1 and CDR2: KGHDR and SFDVKD. This chain's CDR3 is CATSAAGGTETQYF. Written as DNA, the CDR3 is TGTGCCACCAGTGCGGCAGGGGGCACGGAGACCCAGTACTTC.

The chain recombines TRBV5-1 with TRBJ2-3; the match to TRBD2 covers 9 bases. With 4 bases clipped from V and 5 bases from J, the junction kept 5 bases outside the gene matches. CDR1 and CDR2 (germline): SGHRS, YFSETQ. The CDR3 spans 14 residues. CDR3 loop: CASSRSGGQDTQYF. The CDR3, as DNA: TGCGCCAGCAGCAGAAGCGGGGGGCAAGATACGCAGTATTTT. The complete variable domain, with remaining parts taken from reference TRBV5-1 and TRBJ2-3, reads KAGVTQTPRYLIKTRGQQVTLSCSPISGHRSVSWYQQTPGQGLQFLFEYFSETQRNKGNFPGRFSGRQFSNSRSEMNVSTLELGDSALYLCASSRSGGQDTQYFGPGTRLTVL.

V and J are TRBV7-9 and TRBJ1-4; 7 bases align to TRBD1. The ends lost 6 bases at V and 5 bases at J; junction bases unmatched: 9. CDR1 and CDR2 (germline): SEHNR, FQNEAQ (reference sequence). The CDR3 loop spans 15 amino acids. DNA for the CDR3: TGTGCCAGCAGAGGGGACAGCCTTGAGAATGAAAAACTGTTTTTT. It is translated as CASRGDSLENEKLFF.

The chain combines TRBV11-2 with TRBJ2-7, with 8 bases matching TRBD1. Germline V CDR1 and CDR2: SGHAT, FQNNGV. The junction had 4 bases not matched to a gene; V was cut back by 1 base and J by 2 bases. The CDR3 contains 15 residues. CDR3 amino acids: CASSLVRDRTYEQYF. CDR3 nucleotides: TGTGCCAGCAGCTTAGTCCGGGACAGGACCTACGAGCAGTACTTC.

The chain combines TRBV19 with TRBJ1-5, with D possibly TRBD1 on 6 matching bases. Germline assignment: CDR1 LNHDA and CDR2 SQIVND (reference sequence). The CDR3 is 15 residues long. The V and J ends lost 3 bases and 6 bases respectively, with 15 bases between them. The CDR3 coding sequence is TGTGCCAGTAGTATCGGTACTGGGGGCGGTCAGCCCCAGCATTTT. Translation: CASSIGTGGGQPQHF. The entire variable domain, with the rest obtained from reference TRBV19 and TRBJ1-5, is as follows: DGGITQSPKYLFRKEGQNVTLSCEQNLNHDAMYWYRQDPGQGLRLIYYSQIVNDFQKGDIAEGYSVSREKKESFPLTVTSAQKNPTAFYLCASSIGTGGGQPQHFGDGTRLSIL.

A remark on this clone: The same CDR3 can be traced to other DNA sequences in this sample. The rearrangement links TRBV2 to TRBJ1-1; D unclear. The CDR3 sequence is 12 residues long. V was trimmed by 3 bases and J by 10 bases, leaving 12 bases between them. Germline CDR1 and CDR2: SNHLY and FYNNEI. CDR3 protein: CASSEATRRAFF. CDR3 coding DNA: TGTGCCAGCAGTGAGGCGACAAGGCGAGCTTTCTTT.

The chain is built from TRBV6-5 and TRBJ1-5; 10 positions match TRBD1. J gave up 4 bases and V 6 bases, and 6 bases lay outside the gene matches. This CDR3 has 15 residues. The germline gives CDR1 MNHEY, CDR2 SVGAGI. This CDR3 reads CASSPWTGGNQPQHF. The DNA for the CDR3 is TGTGCCAGCAGCCCCTGGACAGGGGGGAATCAGCCCCAGCATTTT.

The chain carries TRBV7-2 and TRBJ2-7, with D perhaps TRBD1 (5 bases). The V and J ends lost 4 bases and 3 bases respectively, with 13 bases between them. The CDR3 is made up of 14 amino acids. Germline CDR1 and CDR2: SGHTA and FQGNSA. Here the CDR3 DNA reads TGTGCCAGCAGCTCCAGGTCAGGGCACTACGAGCAGTACTTC. Protein: CASSSRSGHYEQYF.

This sequence joins TRBV12-1 and TRBJ1-1. TRBV12-1 counts as a pseudogene. The CDR3 is 14 residues long. CDR3 DNA: TGTGCCAGCAGCCGCCGGGGGGGGAACACTGAAGCTTTCTTT. Its protein product is CASSRRGGNTEAFF.

The gene calls are TRBV10-3 and TRBJ1-5; 8 bases line up with TRBD1. The V gene's germline CDR1 is ENHRY and CDR2 SYGVKD. The V gene end was trimmed by 7 bases and the J gene end by 6 bases; junction bases not matched to a gene: 5. CDR3 length: 13 residues. As DNA, the CDR3 is TGTGCCATCACAGGGGGCCTTGGTCAGCCCCAGCATTTT. Amino acids: CAITGGLGQPQHF.

This CDR3 reads CASSPLREGIGELFF. The CDR3 nucleotides are TGTGCCAGCAGCCCCCTCAGGGAAGGAATCGGGGAGCTGTTTTTT. The gene calls are TRBV3-1 (or the pseudogene TRBV3-2) and TRBJ2-2; D is possibly TRBD1 (5 bases). CDR1 LGHDT and CDR2 YNNKEL come from the germline V gene (reference sequence). This CDR3 region has 15 residues. V lost 4 bases and J lost 7, with 16 bases in between.

This chain uses TRBV30 with TRBJ1-3, with D perhaps matching TRBD1 (6 bases). CDR3 length equals 13 residues. Germline loops: CDR1 GTSNPN, CDR2 SVGIG (reference sequence). Trimming removed 3 bases at V and 3 bases at J, with 9 bases between. Written as DNA, the CDR3 is TGTGCCTGGAGCCCAGGGGTTGGAAACACCATATATTTT. Translating it yields CAWSPGVGNTIYF.

The CDR3 region is CASSESGANEKLFF. CDR3 in DNA: TGTGCCAGTAGTGAGTCCGGAGCTAATGAAAAACTGTTTTTT. The chain employs TRBV19 and TRBJ1-4; D ambiguous. Germline V gives CDR1 LNHDA, CDR2 SQIVND (reference sequence). The V and J ends lost 5 bases and 3 bases respectively, with 10 bases between them. This CDR3 comprises 14 residues.

V gene TRBV5-1 combines with J gene TRBJ2-5, with D tentatively TRBD1 (6 bases). The V end lost 0 bases, the J end lost 0 bases, and 6 bases lay between the germline ends. This CDR3 is built from 14 residues. The germline gives CDR1 SGHRS, CDR2 YFSETQ. The CDR3 region is CASSLGQDQETQYF. The CDR3, as DNA: TGCGCCAGCAGCTTGGGACAGGACCAAGAGACCCAGTACTTC.

This chain connects TRBV7-2 to TRBJ1-1; D is perhaps TRBD1 (5 bases). Germline V lookup: CDR1 SGHTA, CDR2 FQGNSA. This CDR3 region has 14 residues. V gave up 5 bases and J gave up 1 base, with 11 bases separating them. The DNA of the CDR3 is TGTGCCAGCAGCCCCCGGAGGGGGAACACTGAAGCTTTCTTT. It translates to CASSPRRGNTEAFF.

This rearrangement joins TRBV11-1 to TRBJ2-2, with a possible D match to TRBD1 (5 bases). Trimming removed 5 bases at V and 1 base at J, with 8 bases between. Germline values: CDR1 SGHAT, CDR2 FQDESV (reference sequence). The CDR3 is 14 amino acids. CDR3 sequence (DNA): TGTGCCAGCAGCCCTGACAGGAACACCGGGGAGCTGTTTTTT. Its protein is CASSPDRNTGELFF.

This rearrangement joins TRBV5-1 to TRBJ2-7, with 11 nucleotides matching TRBD2. The CDR3 length is 14 residues. The germline V gene encodes CDR1 SGHRS and CDR2 YFSETQ. V shed 2 bases, J shed 4 bases, and the junction held 2 bases outside the gene matches. CDR3 bases: TGCGCCAGCAGCTTCAGGACTAGCGGGTACGAGCAGTACTTC. It encodes CASSFRTSGYEQYF.

This chain links TRBV6-1 with TRBJ1-5; the match to TRBD1 covers 9 bases. After removal of 6 bases from V and 3 bases from J, the junction contained 6 bases not matched to a gene. The CDR3 totals 15 residues. The germline gives CDR1 MNHNS, CDR2 SASEGT. The CDR3 DNA is TGTGCCAGCAGCCGGGACAGGGACACCAATCAGCCCCAGCATTTT. Translated, it gives CASSRDRDTNQPQHF.